One sample yielded the 14 T cell receptor beta chains listed below, sequenced in a study of T cells in Graves' hyperthyroidism and ophthalmopathy. RNA transcripts served as the template for amplifying TCR beta CDR3 regions. HTBI primers drove first-round RT-PCR of the TCR CDR3. TCRdb reprocessed the multiplex PCR reads with MiXCR, giving one entry per CDR3 protein. The data hold roughly 110,000 distinct CDR3 sequences, with 16% observed a single time. Sequenced material: blood. These receptors originate from a woman aged 45-65 years with Graves' hyperthyroidism.

This clonotype was picked up many times. The chain has TRBV28 and TRBJ2-7; 7 nucleotides match TRBD2. The germline gives CDR1 MDHEN, CDR2 SYDVKM. The V and J ends lost 9 bases and 0 bases, in that order; junction bases with no gene match: 11. This CDR3 is 15 amino acids long. The CDR3 DNA reads as TGTGCCAGTTATGGGGGGGGGGTTGACTCCTACGAGCAGTACTTC. Translated: CASYGGGVDSYEQYF.

The genes are TRBV7-9 and TRBJ2-1; 9 nucleotides align to TRBD2. The CDR3 spans 18 residues. The ends lost 4 bases at V and 13 bases at J; junction bases unmatched: 23. CDR1 SEHNR and CDR2 FQNEAQ come from the germline V gene (reference sequence). The CDR3 sequence: CASSSPRTHLAGGGAQFF. Written as DNA, the CDR3 is TGTGCCAGCAGCTCTCCCCGAACCCATCTTGCGGGAGGGGGAGCACAGTTCTTC.

This clonotype was found many times. The CDR3 spells CASSIRHPWGINEQFF. The CDR3 nucleotides read TGTGCCAGTAGTATAAGGCACCCATGGGGCATCAATGAGCAGTTCTTC. This chain connects TRBV19 to TRBJ2-1; TRBD1 might be the D (5 bases). Trimming left V 2 bases short and J 6 bases short, with 17 bases between. This CDR3 comprises 16 residues. The germline CDR1 and CDR2 sequences are LNHDA and SQIVND (reference sequence). Based on the CDR3 plus reference TRBV19 and TRBJ2-1, the full variable domain is DGGITQSPKYLFRKEGQNVTLSCEQNLNHDAMYWYRQDPGQGLRLIYYSQIVNDFQKGDIAEGYSVSREKKESFPLTVTSAQKNPTAFYLCASSIRHPWGINEQFFGPGTRLTVL.

This clonotype was observed many times. This chain links TRBV18 with TRBJ2-7, with 9 positions matching TRBD1. Per the germline V gene, CDR1 is KGHSH and CDR2 is LQKENI. The CDR3 spans 13 residues. Germline trimming cut 6 bases from V and 2 bases from J; bases unmatched to any gene: 2. The CDR3 sequence: CASSRDRAYEQYF. DNA of the CDR3: TGTGCCAGCTCCCGGGACAGGGCCTACGAGCAGTACTTC. Supplemented by reference TRBV18 and TRBJ2-7, the full variable domain reads NAGVMQNPRHLVRRRGQEARLRCSPMKGHSHVYWYRQLPEEGLKFMVYLQKENIIDESGMPKERFSAEFPKEGPSILRIQQVVRGDSAAYFCASSRDRAYEQYFGPGTRLTVT.

The chain carries TRBV12-3 or TRBV12-4 and TRBJ2-7, with 15 positions matching TRBD2. The V segment lost 8 bases and the J segment 2 bases; nucleotides outside the gene matches: 7. This CDR3 has 16 residues. The CDR3 spells CASGGGLAGGTYEQYV. Written as DNA, the CDR3 is TGTGCCAGCGGGGGGGGACTAGCGGGAGGCACCTACGAGCAGTACGTC.

This clonotype was seen repeatedly, ten times or more. The chain is built from TRBV28 and TRBJ1-2; a possible D gene is TRBD1 (5 bases). CDR3 length: 12 residues. V lost 5 bases and J 5 bases, leaving 9 bases between the germline ends. Looked up from germline, CDR1 is MDHEN and CDR2 is SYDVKM. The CDR3 spells CASSPDTYGYTF. In DNA form, the CDR3 reads TGTGCCAGCAGTCCGGACACTTATGGCTACACCTTC.

This clonotype was picked up a small number of times. This chain links TRBV4-1 with TRBJ2-2; 9 bases map to TRBD2. This CDR3 has 16 residues. Looked up from germline, CDR1 is MGHRA and CDR2 is YSYEKL. Trimming cost V 1 base and J 5 bases; bases outside gene matches: 5. The CDR3, as DNA: TGCGCCAGCAGCCAAGTGGGAGCGGGGGGAACCGGGGAGCTGTTTTTT. Translating gives CASSQVGAGGTGELFF.

This clonotype has a count of ten or more. One junction end does not reproduce the germline sequence, and a read error may be involved. The J gene is TRBJ1-5, the V gene TRBV19; TRBD1 matches 7 bases. Germline lookup yields CDR1 LNHDA and CDR2 SQIVND (reference sequence). The CDR3 runs 17 residues. Here the CDR3 DNA reads TGTGCCAATAGTATAGAAGCAGGGGGATTCGGCAATCAGCCCCAGCATTTT. Translating it yields CANSIEAGGFGNQPQHF.

The chain has TRBV5-4 and TRBJ1-1; 7 nucleotides match TRBD1. V shed 3 bases and J 7 bases; nucleotides not matched to a gene: 6. CDR1 is SGHNT and CDR2 is YYREEE in the germline V gene (reference sequence). The CDR3 covers 13 residues. The CDR3 DNA reads as TGTGCCAGCAGCTCACCCCAGGGGGGTGAAGCTTTCTTT. Its translation: CASSSPQGGEAFF.

This clonotype is medium-sized. The rearrangement uses TRBV2 and TRBJ2-1, with D uncertain. Germline V CDR1 and CDR2: SNHLY, FYNNEI. This CDR3 spans 11 amino acids. Trimming stripped 3 bases from V and 4 bases from J, with 1 base between. In nucleotides, the CDR3 is TGTGCCAGCAGTGATTACAATGAGCAGTTCTTC. This codes for CASSDYNEQFF.

This clonotype was recorded many times. The chain is built from TRBV4-1 and TRBJ2-7; D uncertain. CDR1 and CDR2 (germline): MGHRA, YSYEKL. V shed 0 bases and J shed 2 bases, with 14 bases lying between them. This CDR3 has 16 amino acids. The CDR3 DNA sequence: TGCGCCAGCAGCCAAGACGAAGGGCCTAAGCCCTACGAGCAGTACTTC. It is translated as CASSQDEGPKPYEQYF.

Ten or more counts support this clonotype. This chain links TRBV7-2 with TRBJ1-5, with 9 positions matching TRBD1. The CDR3 is 15 residues long. Germline loops: CDR1 SGHTA, CDR2 FQGNSA. V lost 5 bases, J lost 6 bases, and 8 bases stayed unmatched. The CDR3 DNA sequence: TGTGCCAGCAGCCTTCGAGGGACAGGGTTTCAGCCCCAGCATTTT. Protein: CASSLRGTGFQPQHF.

This clonotype was counted ten times or more. The chain is built from TRBV28 and TRBJ2-2; D uncertain. CDR3 length: 14 amino acids. Germline values: CDR1 MDHEN, CDR2 SYDVKM. Trimming removed 3 bases at V and 5 bases at J, with 10 bases between. The CDR3 DNA sequence: TGTGCCAGCAGTTTCTCTGGCCTTACCGGGGAGCTGTTTTTT. Amino acid sequence: CASSFSGLTGELFF.

The sample holds many counts of this clonotype. The J gene is TRBJ2-1, the V gene TRBV5-1; D remains ambiguous. Trimming removed 4 bases at V and 6 bases at J, with 17 bases between. Looked up from germline, CDR1 is SGHRS and CDR2 is YFSETQ. CDR3 length equals 15 residues. The CDR3 here is CASSPRTVASNEQFF. In nucleotides, the CDR3 is TGCGCCAGCAGCCCGAGGACGGTCGCAAGCAATGAGCAGTTCTTC.